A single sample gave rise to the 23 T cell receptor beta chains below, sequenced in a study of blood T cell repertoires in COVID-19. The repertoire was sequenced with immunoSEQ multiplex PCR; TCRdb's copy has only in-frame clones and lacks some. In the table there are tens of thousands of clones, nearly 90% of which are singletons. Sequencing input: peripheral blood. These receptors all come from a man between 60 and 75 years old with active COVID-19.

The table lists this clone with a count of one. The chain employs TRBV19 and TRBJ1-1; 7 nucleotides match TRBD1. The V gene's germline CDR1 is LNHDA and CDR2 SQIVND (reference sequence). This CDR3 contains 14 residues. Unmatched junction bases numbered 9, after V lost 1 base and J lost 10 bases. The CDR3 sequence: CASSIGGTVRTAFF. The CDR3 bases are TGTGCCAGTAGTATAGGGGGGACAGTCCGAACAGCTTTCTTT.

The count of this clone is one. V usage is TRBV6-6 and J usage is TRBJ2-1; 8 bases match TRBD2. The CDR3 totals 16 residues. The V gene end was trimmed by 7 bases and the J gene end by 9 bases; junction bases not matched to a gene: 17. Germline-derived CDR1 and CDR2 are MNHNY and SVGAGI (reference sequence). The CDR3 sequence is CASTNSGTRGSSEQFF. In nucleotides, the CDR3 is TGTGCCAGCACCAATTCCGGGACTAGGGGCTCAAGTGAGCAGTTCTTC.

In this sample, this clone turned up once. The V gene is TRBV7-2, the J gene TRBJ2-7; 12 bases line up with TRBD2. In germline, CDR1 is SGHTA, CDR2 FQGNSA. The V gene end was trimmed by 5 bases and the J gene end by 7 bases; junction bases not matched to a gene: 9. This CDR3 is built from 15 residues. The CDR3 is CASSLLAGGPWEQYF. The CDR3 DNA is TGTGCCAGCAGCCTACTAGCGGGGGGACCTTGGGAGCAGTACTTC.

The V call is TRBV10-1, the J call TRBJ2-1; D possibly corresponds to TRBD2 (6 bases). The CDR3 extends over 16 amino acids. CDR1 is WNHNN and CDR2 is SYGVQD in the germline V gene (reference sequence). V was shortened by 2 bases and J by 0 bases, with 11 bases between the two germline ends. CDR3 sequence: CASSESGGTSYNEQFF. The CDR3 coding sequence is TGCGCCAGCAGTGAGAGTGGGGGGACCTCCTACAATGAGCAGTTCTTC.

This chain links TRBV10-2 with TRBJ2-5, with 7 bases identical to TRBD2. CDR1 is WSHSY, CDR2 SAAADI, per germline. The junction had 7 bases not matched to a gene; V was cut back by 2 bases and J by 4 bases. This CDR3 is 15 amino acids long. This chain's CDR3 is CASSESQRGGETQYF. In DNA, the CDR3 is TGCGCCAGCAGTGAGAGCCAGCGGGGAGGAGAGACCCAGTACTTC.

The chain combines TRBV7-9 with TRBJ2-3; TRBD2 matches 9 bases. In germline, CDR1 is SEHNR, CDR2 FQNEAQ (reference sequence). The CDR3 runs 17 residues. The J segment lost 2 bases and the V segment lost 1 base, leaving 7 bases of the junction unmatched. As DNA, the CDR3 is TGTGCCAGCAGCTTAGTTATGCTAGCGGGGACCACAGATACGCAGTATTTT. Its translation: CASSLVMLAGTTDTQYF. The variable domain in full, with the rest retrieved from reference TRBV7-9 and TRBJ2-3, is DTGVSQNPRHKITKRGQNVTFRCDPISEHNRLYWYRQTLGQGPEFLTYFQNEAQLEKSRLLSDRFSAERPKGSFSTLEIQRTEQGDSAMYLCASSLVMLAGTTDTQYFGPGTRLTVL.

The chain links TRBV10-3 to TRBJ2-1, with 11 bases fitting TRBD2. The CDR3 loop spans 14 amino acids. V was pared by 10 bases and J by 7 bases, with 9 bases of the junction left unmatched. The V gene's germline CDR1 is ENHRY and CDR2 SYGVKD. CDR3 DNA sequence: TGTGCCACCTTTAGCGGGGGGGCGTGGAATGAGCAGTTCTTC. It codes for CATFSGGAWNEQFF.

The CDR3 DNA reads as TGTGCCAGCAGCGTAGAGGGGGTTGAGGGAAACACCATATATTTT. Encoded protein: CASSVEGVEGNTIYF. The J gene is TRBJ1-3, the V gene TRBV9, with D maybe TRBD1 (6 bases). Germline CDR1 and CDR2: SGDLS and YYNGEE. The CDR3 runs to 15 residues. Trimming stripped 0 bases from V and 4 bases from J, with 11 bases between.

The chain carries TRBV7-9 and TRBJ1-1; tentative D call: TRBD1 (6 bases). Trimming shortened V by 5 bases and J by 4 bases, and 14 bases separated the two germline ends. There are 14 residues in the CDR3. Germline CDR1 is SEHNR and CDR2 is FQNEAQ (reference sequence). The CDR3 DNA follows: TGTGCCAGCAGCCCCGGGACATTCGGCACTGAAGCTTTCTTT. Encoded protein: CASSPGTFGTEAFF.

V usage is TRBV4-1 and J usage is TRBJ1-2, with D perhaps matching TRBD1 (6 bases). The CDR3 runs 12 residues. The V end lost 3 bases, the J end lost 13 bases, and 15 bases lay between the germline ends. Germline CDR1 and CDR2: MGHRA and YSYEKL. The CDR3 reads CASSHPGTPLTF. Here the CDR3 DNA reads TGCGCCAGCAGCCACCCCGGGACACCCCTCACCTTC.

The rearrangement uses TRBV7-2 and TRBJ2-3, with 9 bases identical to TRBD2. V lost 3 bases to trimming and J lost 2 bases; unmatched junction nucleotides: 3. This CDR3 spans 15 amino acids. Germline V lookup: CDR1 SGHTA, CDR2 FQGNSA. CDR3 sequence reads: CASSFAGGSTDTQYF. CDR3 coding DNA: TGTGCCAGCAGCTTCGCGGGGGGGTCCACAGATACGCAGTATTTT.

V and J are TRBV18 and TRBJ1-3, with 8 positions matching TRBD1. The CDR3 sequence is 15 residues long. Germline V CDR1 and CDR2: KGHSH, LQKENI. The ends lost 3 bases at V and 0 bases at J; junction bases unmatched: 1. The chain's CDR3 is CASSPGQDSGNTIYF. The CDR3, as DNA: TGTGCCAGCTCACCGGGACAGGACTCTGGAAACACCATATATTTT.

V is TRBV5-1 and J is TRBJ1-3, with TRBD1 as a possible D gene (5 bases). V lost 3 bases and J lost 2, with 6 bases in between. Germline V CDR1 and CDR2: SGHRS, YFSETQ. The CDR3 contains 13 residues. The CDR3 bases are TGCGCCAGCAGCTCGACAGCTGGAAACACCATATATTTT. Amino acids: CASSSTAGNTIYF.

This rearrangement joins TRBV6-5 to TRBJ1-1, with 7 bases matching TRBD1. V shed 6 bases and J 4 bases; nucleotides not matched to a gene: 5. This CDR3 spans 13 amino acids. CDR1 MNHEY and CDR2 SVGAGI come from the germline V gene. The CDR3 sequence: CASSGQAGTEAFF. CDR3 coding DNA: TGTGCCAGCAGCGGACAGGCTGGCACTGAAGCTTTCTTT.

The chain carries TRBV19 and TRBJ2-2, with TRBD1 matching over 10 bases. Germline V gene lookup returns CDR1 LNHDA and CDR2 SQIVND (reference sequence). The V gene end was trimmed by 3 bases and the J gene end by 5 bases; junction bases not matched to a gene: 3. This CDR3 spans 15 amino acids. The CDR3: CASSIPGQGTGELFF. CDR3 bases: TGTGCCAGTAGTATCCCGGGACAGGGGACCGGGGAGCTGTTTTTT.

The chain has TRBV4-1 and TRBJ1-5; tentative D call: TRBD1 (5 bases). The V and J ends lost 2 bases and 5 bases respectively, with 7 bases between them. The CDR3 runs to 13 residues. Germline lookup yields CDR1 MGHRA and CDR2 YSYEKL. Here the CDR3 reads CASSQQGYQPQHF. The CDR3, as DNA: TGCGCCAGCAGCCAACAGGGCTATCAGCCCCAGCATTTT.

CDR3 bases: TGCGCCAGCAGCCAGTCCGACAGGGAGTATAGCTATGGCTACACCTTC. Protein: CASSQSDREYSYGYTF. The chain recombines TRBV4-1 with TRBJ1-2, with 7 bases that match TRBD1. Germline lookup yields CDR1 MGHRA and CDR2 YSYEKL. Unmatched junction bases numbered 11, after V lost 3 bases and J lost 4 bases. The CDR3 sequence is 16 residues long.

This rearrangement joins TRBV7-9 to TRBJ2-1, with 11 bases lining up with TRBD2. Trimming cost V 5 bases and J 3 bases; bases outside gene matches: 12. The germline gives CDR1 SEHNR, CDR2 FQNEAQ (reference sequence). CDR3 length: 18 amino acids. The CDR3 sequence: CASSGGYGTSGNYNEQFF. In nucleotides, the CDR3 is TGTGCCAGCAGCGGCGGCTATGGGACTAGCGGAAACTACAATGAGCAGTTCTTC.

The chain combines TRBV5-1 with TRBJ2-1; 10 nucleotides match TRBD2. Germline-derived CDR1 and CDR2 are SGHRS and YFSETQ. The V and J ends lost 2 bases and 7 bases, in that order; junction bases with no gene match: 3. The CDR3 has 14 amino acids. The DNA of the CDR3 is TGCGCCAGCAGCTTAACTAGCGGGGTAAATGAGCAGTTCTTC. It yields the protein CASSLTSGVNEQFF.

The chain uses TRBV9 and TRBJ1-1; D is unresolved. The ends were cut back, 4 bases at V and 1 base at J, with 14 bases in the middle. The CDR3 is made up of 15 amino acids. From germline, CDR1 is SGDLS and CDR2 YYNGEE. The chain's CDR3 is CASSPPAGRNTEAFF. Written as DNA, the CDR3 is TGTGCCAGCAGCCCCCCGGCGGGGAGGAACACTGAAGCTTTCTTT.

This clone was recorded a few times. In nucleotides, the CDR3 is TGTGCCAGCAGCTTAGGGGACAGGGGCATTTCACCCCTCCACTTT. It translates to CASSLGDRGISPLHF. The rearrangement joins TRBV7-9 to TRBJ1-6; 10 bases are shared with TRBD1. Trimming removed 1 base from V and 9 bases from J; junction bases left unmatched: 3. This CDR3 comprises 15 residues. CDR1 is SEHNR and CDR2 is FQNEAQ in the germline V gene (reference sequence).

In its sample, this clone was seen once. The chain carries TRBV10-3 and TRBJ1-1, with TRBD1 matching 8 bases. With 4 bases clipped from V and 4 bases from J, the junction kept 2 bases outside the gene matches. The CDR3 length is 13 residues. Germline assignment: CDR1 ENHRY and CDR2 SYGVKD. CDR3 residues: CAISARGLTEAFF. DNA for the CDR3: TGTGCCATCAGTGCCAGGGGGCTCACTGAAGCTTTCTTT.

CDR3 region: CASSEWGPETQYF. The CDR3, as DNA: TGTGCCAGCAGTGAATGGGGGCCGGAGACCCAGTACTTC. The chain uses TRBV6-1 and TRBJ2-5; D may be TRBD1 (6 bases). V dropped 2 bases and J dropped 5 bases, with 9 bases sitting between them. Germline V gene sequence: CDR1 MNHNS, CDR2 SASEGT. There are 13 residues in the CDR3.